Below, one TCR beta chain is given with its context. Antigen specificity is unknown. This record belongs to a study of T cells expressing NK-cell markers. Study-level information: The authors derived TCR beta repertoires from sorted CD3+CD56+NKG2C+, CD3+CD56+NKG2C- and CD3+CD56-NKG2C+ T cells.

General study findings and limits: For about six donors, the dominant NKG2C+ clonotypes made up roughly 1.0-7.0% of their CD8+ T cells.

Germline V CDR1 and CDR2: SQVTM, ANQGSEA. The length of the CDR3 is 12 residues. TCRdb reprocessed the 5' RACE reads and stores each CDR3 protein as one record, lacking DNA. The ten most abundant clones cover about 7.1% of a sample with 400,000 to 550,000 distinct CDR3 sequences. Sequenced material: blood T cells: a sorted CD56 or NKG2C T cell subset, CD4+ or CD8+ T cells, or bulk PBMC T cells (not recorded which). V is TRBV29-1 and J is TRBJ2-5; TCRdb lists TRBD1, though no DNA is available to test this call. This TCR was recovered from a woman aged 18 to 75 in good health. This CDR3 reads CSVDRARETQYF. Supplemented by reference TRBV29-1 and TRBJ2-5, the full variable domain reads SAVISQKPSRDICQRGTSLTIQCQVDSQVTMMFWYRQQPGQSLTLIATANQGSEATYESGFVIDKFPISRPNLTFSTLTVSNMSPEDSSIYLCSVDRARETQYFGPGTRLLVL.